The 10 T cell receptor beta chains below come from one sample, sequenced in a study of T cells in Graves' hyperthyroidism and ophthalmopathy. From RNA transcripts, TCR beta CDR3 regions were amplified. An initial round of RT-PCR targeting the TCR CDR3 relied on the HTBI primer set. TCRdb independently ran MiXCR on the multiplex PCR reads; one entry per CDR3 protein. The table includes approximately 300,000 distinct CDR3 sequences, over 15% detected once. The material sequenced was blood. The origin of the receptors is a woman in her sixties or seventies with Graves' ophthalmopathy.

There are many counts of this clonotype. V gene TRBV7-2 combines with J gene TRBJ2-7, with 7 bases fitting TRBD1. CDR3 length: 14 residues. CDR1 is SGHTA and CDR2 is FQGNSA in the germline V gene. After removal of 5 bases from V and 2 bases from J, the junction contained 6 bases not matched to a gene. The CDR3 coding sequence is TGTGCCAGCAGCGAATCCACAGGGGCCTACGAGCAGTACTTC. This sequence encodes CASSESTGAYEQYF.

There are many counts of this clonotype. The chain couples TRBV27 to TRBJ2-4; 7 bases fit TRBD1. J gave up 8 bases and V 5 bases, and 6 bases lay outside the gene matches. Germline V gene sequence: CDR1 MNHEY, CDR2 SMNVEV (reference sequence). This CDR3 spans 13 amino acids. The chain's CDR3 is CASSDRAVHIQYF. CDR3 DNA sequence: TGTGCCAGCAGTGACAGGGCAGTACACATTCAGTACTTC.

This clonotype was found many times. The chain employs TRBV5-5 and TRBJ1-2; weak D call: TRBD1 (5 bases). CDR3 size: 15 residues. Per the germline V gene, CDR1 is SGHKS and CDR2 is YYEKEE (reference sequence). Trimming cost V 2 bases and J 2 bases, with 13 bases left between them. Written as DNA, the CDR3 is TGTGCCAGCAGCTTTCGTAGAGGGACGAACTATGGCTACACCTTC. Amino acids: CASSFRRGTNYGYTF.

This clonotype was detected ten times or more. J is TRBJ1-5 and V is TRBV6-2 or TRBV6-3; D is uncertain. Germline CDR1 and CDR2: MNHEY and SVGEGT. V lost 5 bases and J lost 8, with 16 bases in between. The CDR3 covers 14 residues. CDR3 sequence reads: CASSLSAVWEPQHF. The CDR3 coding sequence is TGTGCCAGCAGTCTTTCAGCCGTCTGGGAGCCCCAGCATTTT.

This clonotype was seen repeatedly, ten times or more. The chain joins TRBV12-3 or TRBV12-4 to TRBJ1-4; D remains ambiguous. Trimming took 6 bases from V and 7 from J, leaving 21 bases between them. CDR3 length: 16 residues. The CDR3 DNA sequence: TGTGCCAGCAGGGCTGAGGAGGGAGGAACCACTGAAAAACTGTTTTTT. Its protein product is CASRAEEGGTTEKLFF.

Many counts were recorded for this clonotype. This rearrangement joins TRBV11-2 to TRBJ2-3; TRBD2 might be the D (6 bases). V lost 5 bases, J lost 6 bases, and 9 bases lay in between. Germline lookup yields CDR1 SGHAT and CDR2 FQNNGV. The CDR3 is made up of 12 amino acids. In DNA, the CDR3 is TGTGCCAGCAGCCCCCTAGCGGATACGCAGTATTTT. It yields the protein CASSPLADTQYF.

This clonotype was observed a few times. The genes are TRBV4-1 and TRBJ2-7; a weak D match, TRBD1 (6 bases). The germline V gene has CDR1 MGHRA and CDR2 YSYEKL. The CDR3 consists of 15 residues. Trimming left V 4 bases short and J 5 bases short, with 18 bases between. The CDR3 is CASSPDEQGLDEQYF. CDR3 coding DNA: TGCGCCAGCAGCCCCGATGAGCAGGGGCTGGACGAGCAGTACTTC.

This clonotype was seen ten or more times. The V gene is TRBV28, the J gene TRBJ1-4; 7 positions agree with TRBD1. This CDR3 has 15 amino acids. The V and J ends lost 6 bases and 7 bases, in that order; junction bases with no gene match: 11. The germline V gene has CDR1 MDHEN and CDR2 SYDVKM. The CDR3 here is CASSYAGGWGEKLFF. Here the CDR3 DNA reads TGTGCCAGCAGCTATGCAGGGGGTTGGGGTGAAAAACTGTTTTTT.

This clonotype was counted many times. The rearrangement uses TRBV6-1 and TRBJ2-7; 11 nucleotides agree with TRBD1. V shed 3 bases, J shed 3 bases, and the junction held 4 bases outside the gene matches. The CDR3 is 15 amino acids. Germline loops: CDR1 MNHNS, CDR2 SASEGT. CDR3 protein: CASSDGDRGFYEQYF. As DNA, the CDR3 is TGTGCCAGCAGTGATGGGGACAGGGGGTTCTACGAGCAGTACTTC.

The CDR3 nucleotides read TGTGCCAGCAGTTATGGGATTAGCAATCAGCCCCAGCATTTT. Its protein is CASSYGISNQPQHF. The J gene is TRBJ1-5, the V gene TRBV6-2 or TRBV6-3; D is ambiguous. The CDR3 sequence is 14 residues long. V lost 3 bases and J lost 0, with 6 bases in between. Germline loops: CDR1 MNHEY, CDR2 SVGEGT.